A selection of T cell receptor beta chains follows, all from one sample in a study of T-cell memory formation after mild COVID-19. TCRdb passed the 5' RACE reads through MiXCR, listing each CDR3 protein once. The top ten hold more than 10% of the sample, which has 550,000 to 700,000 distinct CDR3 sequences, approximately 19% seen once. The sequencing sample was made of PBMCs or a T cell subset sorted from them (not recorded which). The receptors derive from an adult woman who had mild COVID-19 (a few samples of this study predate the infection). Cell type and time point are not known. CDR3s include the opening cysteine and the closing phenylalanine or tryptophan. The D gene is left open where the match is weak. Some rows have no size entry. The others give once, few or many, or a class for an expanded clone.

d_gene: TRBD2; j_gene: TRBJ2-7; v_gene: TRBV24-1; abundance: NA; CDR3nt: TGTGCCACCAGTGACCCTGCGGGGGTCTACGAGCAGTACTTC; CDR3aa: CATSDPAGVYEQYF
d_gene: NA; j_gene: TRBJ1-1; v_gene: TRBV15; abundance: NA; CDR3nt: TGTGCCACCAGCAGAGTCGGCGCGAACACTGAAGCTTTCTTT; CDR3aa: CATSRVGANTEAFF
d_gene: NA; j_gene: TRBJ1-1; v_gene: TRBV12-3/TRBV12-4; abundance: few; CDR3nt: TGTGCCAGCAAGAGGGGGGTTTCGAACACTGAAGCTTTCTTT; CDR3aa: CASKRGVSNTEAFF
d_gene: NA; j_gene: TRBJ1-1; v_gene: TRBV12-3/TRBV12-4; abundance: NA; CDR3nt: TGTGCCAGCACCCGGGGACTGGGAGACACTGAAGCTTTCTTT; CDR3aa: CASTRGLGDTEAFF
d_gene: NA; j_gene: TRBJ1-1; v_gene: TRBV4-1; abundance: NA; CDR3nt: TGCGCCAGCAGCCGGTCATCCGCGAACACTGAAGCTTTCTTT; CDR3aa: CASSRSSANTEAFF
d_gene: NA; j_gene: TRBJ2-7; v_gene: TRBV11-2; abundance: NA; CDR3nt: TGTGCCAGCAGCTCCTGGGGGGAGCAGTACTTC; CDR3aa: CASSSWGEQYF
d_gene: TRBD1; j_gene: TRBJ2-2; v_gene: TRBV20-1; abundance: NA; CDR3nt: TGCAGTGCTACCGGACAGGTCCCCGGGGAGCTGTTTTTT; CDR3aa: CSATGQVPGELFF
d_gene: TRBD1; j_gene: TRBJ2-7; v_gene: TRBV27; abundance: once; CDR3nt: TGTGCCAGCAGTTTATCCCTTACAGGGGGGCAGTTCTACGAGCAGTACTTC; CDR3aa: CASSLSLTGGQFYEQYF
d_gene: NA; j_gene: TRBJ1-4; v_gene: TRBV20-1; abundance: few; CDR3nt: TGCAGTGCTAGAGGCGGCGCAGCTGAAAAACTGTTTTTT; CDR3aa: CSARGGAAEKLFF
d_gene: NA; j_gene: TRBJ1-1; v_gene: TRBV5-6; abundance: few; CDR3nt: TGTGCCAGCGGACGGCCGAACACTGAAGCTTTCTTT; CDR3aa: CASGRPNTEAFF
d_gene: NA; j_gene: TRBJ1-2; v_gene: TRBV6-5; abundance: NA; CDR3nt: TGTGCCAGCACGTGGGGCCAGGGGATGGGCTACACCTTC; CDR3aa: CASTWGQGMGYTF
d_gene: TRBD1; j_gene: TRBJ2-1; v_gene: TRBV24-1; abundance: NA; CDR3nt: TGTGCCACCAGTGATCCTCGGACAGGGCCGATCAGCTCCTACAATGAGCAGTTCTTC; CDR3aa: CATSDPRTGPISSYNEQFF
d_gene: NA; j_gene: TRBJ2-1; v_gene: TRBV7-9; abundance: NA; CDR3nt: TGTGCCAGCAGCTTAGGGCGGGTTACCTACAATGAGCAGTTCTTC; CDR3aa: CASSLGRVTYNEQFF
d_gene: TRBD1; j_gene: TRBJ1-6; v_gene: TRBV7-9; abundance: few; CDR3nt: TGTGCCAGCGAGGGACAGGTGGGGTCACCCCTCCACTTT; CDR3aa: CASEGQVGSPLHF
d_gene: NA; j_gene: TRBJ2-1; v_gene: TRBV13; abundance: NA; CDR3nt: TGTGCCAGCAGCTTAGCGGGACTCCCGGGCGAGCAGTTCTTC; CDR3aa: CASSLAGLPGEQFF
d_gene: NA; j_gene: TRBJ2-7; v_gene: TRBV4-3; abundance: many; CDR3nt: TGCGCCAGCAGCCAAGATTTTGGCGGGTACGAGCAGTACTTC; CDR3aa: CASSQDFGGYEQYF
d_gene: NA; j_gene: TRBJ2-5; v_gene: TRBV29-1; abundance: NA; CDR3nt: TGCAGCGTTAAAGGGGGTTTGAATGGACAAGAGACCCAGTACTTC; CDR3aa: CSVKGGLNGQETQYF
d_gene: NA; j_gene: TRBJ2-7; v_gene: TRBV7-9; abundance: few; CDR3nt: TGTGCCAGCAGTCTCACAACCCTGGGACCGAACTACGAGCAGTACTTC; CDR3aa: CASSLTTLGPNYEQYF
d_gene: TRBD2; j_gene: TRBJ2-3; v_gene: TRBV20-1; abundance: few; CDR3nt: TGCAGTGTTCTTCCTGCTAGCGGGAGTAACACGCAGTATTTT; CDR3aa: CSVLPASGSNTQYF
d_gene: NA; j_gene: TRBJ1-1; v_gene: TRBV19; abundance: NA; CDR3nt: TGTGCCAGTAGTCCCCCCGTGTCCCTTACTGAAGCTTTCTTT; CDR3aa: CASSPPVSLTEAFF
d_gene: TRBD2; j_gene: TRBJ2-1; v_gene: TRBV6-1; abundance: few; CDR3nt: TGTGCCAGCAGTTCGGGACTAGCGGGGTTCAATGAGCAGTTCTTC; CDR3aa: CASSSGLAGFNEQFF
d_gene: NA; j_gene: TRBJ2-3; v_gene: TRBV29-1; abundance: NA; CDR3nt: TGCAGCGTTCGGCGCACAGATACGCAGTATTTT; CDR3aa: CSVRRTDTQYF
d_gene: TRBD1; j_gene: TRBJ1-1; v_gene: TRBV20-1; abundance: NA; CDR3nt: TGCAGTGCTCCCACCCGGGACAGATACACTGAAGCTTTCTTT; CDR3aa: CSAPTRDRYTEAFF
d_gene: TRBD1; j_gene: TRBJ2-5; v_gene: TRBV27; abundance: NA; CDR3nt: TGTGCCAGCAGTTTATCGGCCACCTTTCCGAGACAGGGTCAAGAGACCCAGTACTTC; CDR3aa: CASSLSATFPRQGQETQYF
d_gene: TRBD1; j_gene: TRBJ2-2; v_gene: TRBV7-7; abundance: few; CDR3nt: TGTGCCAGCAGCCCACACCGGGACAGGGGATGGGGGGAGCTGTTTTTT; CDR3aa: CASSPHRDRGWGELFF